Listed below are T cell receptor beta chains from one sample, sequenced in a study of cytomegalovirus exposure and HLA in healthy donors. The data were produced by immunoSEQ multiplex PCR, yet TCRdb's version contains in-frame clones alone and is incomplete. The sample gives some 36,000 clones, 55% to 75% of which show up once; 6.5% is in the top ten. The sample taken for sequencing was PBMCs. The origin of the receptors is a young man in good health and CMV-seronegative. The CDR3 runs from the conserved cysteine through the conserved F or W. D genes are given only for firm matches. Part of the rows lack a size; the others show once, few, many or a class for expanded clones.

clone_size	v_call	d_call	j_call	cdr3_nt	cdr3_aa
.	TRBV29-1	TRBD1	TRBJ2-7	TGCAGCGTGACGGGACAGGGTTATGGCGAGCAGTACTTC	CSVTGQGYGEQYF
.	TRBV14	.	TRBJ1-1	TGTGCCAGCAGCCAGGCCCTGAACACTGAAGCTTTCTTT	CASSQALNTEAFF
large	TRBV6-1	.	TRBJ2-1	TGTGCCAGCAGTGAAGCAGGGAGGTCCTACAATGAGCAGTTCTTC	CASSEAGRSYNEQFF
.	TRBV6-1	.	TRBJ1-4	TGTGCCAGCAGTGAAATTGGTTCAGCTAATGAAAAACTGTTTTTT	CASSEIGSANEKLFF
few	TRBV5-1	.	TRBJ2-7	TGCGCCAGCAGCTCATCAGGCAGCGAGCAGTACTTC	CASSSSGSEQYF
.	TRBV19	.	TRBJ1-5	TGTGCCAGTAGTATGGGTGTAGGGACAACTCATCAGCCCCAGCATTTT	CASSMGVGTTHQPQHF
.	TRBV5-1	.	TRBJ1-4	TGCGCCAGCAGCCGAAATGCCGGGACGGCTGGAGGGGAAAAACTGTTTTTT	CASSRNAGTAGGEKLFF
.	TRBV2	TRBD2	TRBJ2-7	TGTGCCAGCAGTCGGGAGGACGCCGGACACGAGCAGTACTTC	CASSREDAGHEQYF
.	TRBV6-5	TRBD1	TRBJ2-1	TGTGCCAGCAGTCGGGACAGAAGCTCCTACAATGAGCAGTTCTTC	CASSRDRSSYNEQFF
.	TRBV28	.	TRBJ1-1	TGTGCCAGCAGTTGGAGGAACACTGAAGCTTTCTTT	CASSWRNTEAFF
many	TRBV29-1	.	TRBJ1-1	TGCAGCGTTCTGGGCAGATACGACACTGAAGCTTTCTTT	CSVLGRYDTEAFF
few	TRBV15	.	TRBJ1-1	TGTGCCACTCAGGAGGGTCTCACTGAAGCTTTCTTT	CATQEGLTEAFF
.	TRBV6-1	.	TRBJ1-5	TGTGCCAGCTCCGCAGGGGTGGATGGCAATCAGCCCCAGCATTTT	CASSAGVDGNQPQHF
few	TRBV4-1	TRBD1	TRBJ2-3	TGCGCCAGCAGCCAAGACCAGGGGGCGCGGTCGCAGTATTTT	CASSQDQGARSQYF
.	TRBV28	TRBD1	TRBJ1-6	TGTGCCAGCAGTTTATCCTGGGACAGCTCCTATAATTCACCCCTCCACTTT	CASSLSWDSSYNSPLHF
.	TRBV2	TRBD1	TRBJ1-5	TGTGCCAGCAGTCGACAGGGGGCAGGTCAGCCCCAGCATTTT	CASSRQGAGQPQHF
few	TRBV15	.	TRBJ1-2	TGTGCCACCAGTCCGATGGGGGGGGACCTTGGCTACACCTTC	CATSPMGGDLGYTF
.	TRBV28	.	TRBJ2-7	TGTGCCAGCAGTTTCAGGACCTACGAGCAGTACTTC	CASSFRTYEQYF
few	TRBV4-1	.	TRBJ1-1	TGCGCCAGCAGCCAGCAGACAGTGAACACTGAAGCTTTCTTT	CASSQQTVNTEAFF
.	TRBV10-1	TRBD1	TRBJ2-5	TGCGCCAGCAGTGCAAAGGGACAGGGATTAGAGACCCAGTACTTC	CASSAKGQGLETQYF